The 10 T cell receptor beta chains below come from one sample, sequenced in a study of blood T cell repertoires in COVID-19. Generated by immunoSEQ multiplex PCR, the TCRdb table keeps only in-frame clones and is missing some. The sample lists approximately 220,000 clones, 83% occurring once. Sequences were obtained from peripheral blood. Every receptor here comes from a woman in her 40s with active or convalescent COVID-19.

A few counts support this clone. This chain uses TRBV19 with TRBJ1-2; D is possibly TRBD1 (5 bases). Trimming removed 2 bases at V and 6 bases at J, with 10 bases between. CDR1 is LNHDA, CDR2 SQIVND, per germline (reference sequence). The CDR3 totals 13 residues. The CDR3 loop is CASSIRQFDGYTF. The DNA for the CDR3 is TGTGCCAGTAGTATAAGACAGTTTGATGGCTACACCTTC. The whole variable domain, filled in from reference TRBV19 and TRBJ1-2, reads DGGITQSPKYLFRKEGQNVTLSCEQNLNHDAMYWYRQDPGQGLRLIYYSQIVNDFQKGDIAEGYSVSREKKESFPLTVTSAQKNPTAFYLCASSIRQFDGYTFGSGTRLTVV.

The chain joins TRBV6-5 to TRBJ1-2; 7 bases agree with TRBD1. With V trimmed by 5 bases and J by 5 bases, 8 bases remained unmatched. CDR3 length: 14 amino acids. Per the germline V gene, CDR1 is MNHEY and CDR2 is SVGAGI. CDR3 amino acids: CASSRPDRDYGYTF. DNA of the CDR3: TGTGCCAGCAGTCGCCCCGACAGGGATTATGGCTACACCTTC.

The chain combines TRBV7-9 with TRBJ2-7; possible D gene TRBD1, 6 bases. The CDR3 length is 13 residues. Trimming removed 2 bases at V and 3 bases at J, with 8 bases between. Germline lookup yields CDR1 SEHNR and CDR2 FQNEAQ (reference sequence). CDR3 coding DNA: TGTGCCAGCAGCTTAACAGGGTACTACGAGCAGTACTTC. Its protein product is CASSLTGYYEQYF.

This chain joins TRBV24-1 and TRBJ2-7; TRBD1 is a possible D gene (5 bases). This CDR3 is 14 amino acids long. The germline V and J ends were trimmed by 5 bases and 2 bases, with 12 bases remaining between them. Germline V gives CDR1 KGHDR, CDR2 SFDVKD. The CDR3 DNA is TGTGCCACCAGTGCTCCTACAGGAACCTACGAGCAGTACTTC. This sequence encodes CATSAPTGTYEQYF.

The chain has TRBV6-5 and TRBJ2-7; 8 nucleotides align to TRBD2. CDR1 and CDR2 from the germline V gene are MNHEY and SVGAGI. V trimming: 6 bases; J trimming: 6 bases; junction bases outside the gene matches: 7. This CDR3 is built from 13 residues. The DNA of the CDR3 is TGTGCCAGCAGGAAGCGGGAGACGGGCGAGCAGTACTTC. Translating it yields CASRKRETGEQYF.

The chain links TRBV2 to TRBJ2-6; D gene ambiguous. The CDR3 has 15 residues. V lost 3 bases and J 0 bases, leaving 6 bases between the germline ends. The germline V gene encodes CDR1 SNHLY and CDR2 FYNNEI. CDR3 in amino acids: CASSERNSGANVLTF. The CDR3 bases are TGTGCCAGCAGTGAGAGGAACTCTGGGGCCAACGTCCTGACTTTC.

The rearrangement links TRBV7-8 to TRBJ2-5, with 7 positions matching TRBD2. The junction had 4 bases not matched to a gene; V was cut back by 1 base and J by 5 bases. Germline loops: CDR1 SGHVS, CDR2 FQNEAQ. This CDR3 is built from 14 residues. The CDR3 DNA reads TGTGCCAGCAGCTTAGGTACAGCGGGGGAGACCCAGTACTTC. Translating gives CASSLGTAGETQYF.

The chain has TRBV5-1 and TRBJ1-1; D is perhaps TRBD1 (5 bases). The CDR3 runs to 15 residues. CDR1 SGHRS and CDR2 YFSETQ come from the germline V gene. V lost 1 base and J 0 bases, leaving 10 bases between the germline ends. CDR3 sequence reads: CASSLSGNMNTEAFF. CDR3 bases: TGCGCCAGCAGCTTGTCAGGGAACATGAACACTGAAGCTTTCTTT.

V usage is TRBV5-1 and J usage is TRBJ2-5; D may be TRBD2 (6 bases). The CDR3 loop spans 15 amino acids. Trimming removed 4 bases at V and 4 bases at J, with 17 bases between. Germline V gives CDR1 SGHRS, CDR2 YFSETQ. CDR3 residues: CASSPRTGGVETQYF. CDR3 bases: TGCGCCAGCAGCCCCCGGACGGGCGGGGTAGAGACCCAGTACTTC.

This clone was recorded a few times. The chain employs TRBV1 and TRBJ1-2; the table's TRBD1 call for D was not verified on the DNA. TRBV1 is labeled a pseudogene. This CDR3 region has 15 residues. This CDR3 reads CTSSQTRTGNHGYTF. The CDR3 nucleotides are TGCACCAGCAGCCAAACCCGGACAGGGAATCATGGCTACACCTTC.